This TCR beta chain appears in the sequencing data of a study of graft-versus-host responses after intestinal transplantation. Overall study: Multivisceral, liver-intestinal, or isolated intestinal grafts went to recipients. All of the recipients had induction that used anti-thymocyte globulin, then tacrolimus and steroids for two to three years. Study results and caveats: Across patients carrying graft-donor T cell macrochimerism, allografts held high graft-versus-host to host-versus-graft clonal ratios. Circulating GvH clones peaking coincided with falling HvG clones soon after transplant.

TCRdb's copy holds only in-frame clones and misses some; the assay was immunoSEQ multiplex PCR. The sample lists approximately 97,000 clones, 91% seen once, with over 0.15% in the top ten. The CDR3 covers 15 residues. Germline values: CDR1 SGHAT, CDR2 FQNNGV. Deletions cut 5 bases from V and 0 bases from J, with 11 bases between. In the case of this clone: The antigen is not known.

The chain is built from TRBV11-2 and TRBJ1-5; D call uncertain. This TCR derives from a human donor who was the organ donor for an intestinal transplant. Sequenced here: unstimulated CD4+ T cells sorted from spleen or lymph node cells, sampled before transplant. CDR3 DNA sequence: TGTGCCAGCAGCGTGGGAGCTCATAGCAATCAGCCCCAGCATTTT. This sequence encodes CASSVGAHSNQPQHF.